This is a list of T cell receptor beta chains from one sample in a study of blood T cell repertoires in COVID-19. Data came from immunoSEQ multiplex PCR; TCRdb stores just in-frame clones and leaves some out. Found here are some 270,000 clones, approximately 89% of them singletons; the top ten hold 2.5% to 3.5%. The specimen sequenced was PBMCs or T cells enriched from blood (not recorded which). These receptors all come from a woman aged 40 to 50 who had been exposed to COVID-19. Each CDR3 is given with its conserved first and last residue. The D gene is left open where the match is weak. Clone size, where shown, is once, few, many, or a class for clones that have expanded.

v_call: TRBV11-2
d_call: .
j_call: TRBJ1-3
clone_size: .
cdr3_aa: CASSLGFRALSGNTIYF
cdr3_nt: TGTGCCAGCAGCTTAGGGTTCAGGGCTCTCTCTGGAAACACCATATATTTT

v_call: TRBV24-1
d_call: TRBD1
j_call: TRBJ2-3
clone_size: .
cdr3_aa: CATSDLPGGAQYF
cdr3_nt: TGTGCCACCAGTGATTTGCCAGGGGGCGCGCAGTATTTT

v_call: TRBV11-1
d_call: .
j_call: TRBJ2-3
clone_size: .
cdr3_aa: CASSHPGLFDTQYF
cdr3_nt: TGTGCCAGCAGCCATCCGGGTCTTTTCGACACGCAGTATTTT

v_call: TRBV18
d_call: .
j_call: TRBJ2-1
clone_size: .
cdr3_aa: CASSPDGGVNEQFF
cdr3_nt: TGTGCCAGCTCACCAGACGGGGGAGTTAATGAGCAGTTCTTC

v_call: TRBV30
d_call: .
j_call: TRBJ1-1
clone_size: .
cdr3_aa: CAWRVAGGAGIEAFF
cdr3_nt: TGTGCCTGGAGGGTCGCGGGGGGCGCCGGAATTGAAGCTTTCTTT

v_call: TRBV4-1
d_call: .
j_call: TRBJ2-5
clone_size: .
cdr3_aa: CASSQTSGETQYF
cdr3_nt: TGCGCCAGCAGCCAAACCTCAGGAGAGACCCAGTACTTC

v_call: TRBV30
d_call: .
j_call: TRBJ2-7
clone_size: .
cdr3_aa: CAWSPTVASYEQYF
cdr3_nt: TGTGCCTGGAGTCCGACAGTTGCCTCCTACGAGCAGTACTTC

v_call: TRBV28
d_call: .
j_call: TRBJ2-1
clone_size: .
cdr3_aa: CASSLTGNEQFF
cdr3_nt: TGTGCCAGCAGTTTAACGGGCAATGAGCAGTTCTTC

v_call: TRBV19
d_call: .
j_call: TRBJ2-7
clone_size: .
cdr3_aa: CASSIPGYEQYF
cdr3_nt: TGTGCCAGTAGTATCCCAGGTTACGAGCAGTACTTC

v_call: TRBV4-2
d_call: .
j_call: TRBJ1-2
clone_size: .
cdr3_aa: CASSQNGANYGYTF
cdr3_nt: TGTGCCAGCAGCCAAAACGGGGCTAACTATGGCTACACCTTC

v_call: TRBV27
d_call: TRBD1
j_call: TRBJ2-7
clone_size: .
cdr3_aa: CASSRGTGPYEQYF
cdr3_nt: TGTGCCAGCAGCCGGGGGACAGGGCCCTACGAGCAGTACTTC

v_call: TRBV6-6
d_call: TRBD2
j_call: TRBJ2-7
clone_size: .
cdr3_aa: CASSYSFREGYYEQYF
cdr3_nt: TGTGCCAGCAGTTACTCGTTTAGGGAGGGTTACTACGAGCAGTACTTC

v_call: TRBV10-3
d_call: TRBD1
j_call: TRBJ1-3
clone_size: few
cdr3_aa: CAISSGTGGRNTIYF
cdr3_nt: TGTGCCATCAGTAGCGGGACAGGGGGTCGGAACACCATATATTTT

v_call: TRBV25-1
d_call: TRBD1
j_call: TRBJ2-3
clone_size: few
cdr3_aa: CASSGGTGPGGDTQYF
cdr3_nt: TGTGCCAGCAGTGGGGGGACAGGTCCAGGAGGAGATACGCAGTATTTT

v_call: TRBV7-9
d_call: TRBD2
j_call: TRBJ2-1
clone_size: .
cdr3_aa: CASSKGLAGDNEQFF
cdr3_nt: TGTGCCAGCAGCAAGGGGCTAGCGGGTGACAATGAGCAGTTCTTC

v_call: TRBV6-4
d_call: .
j_call: TRBJ1-2
clone_size: .
cdr3_aa: CASSEQGQLVSGYTF
cdr3_nt: TGTGCCAGCAGTGAGCAGGGCCAACTGGTTAGTGGCTACACCTTC

v_call: TRBV19
d_call: .
j_call: TRBJ1-1
clone_size: .
cdr3_aa: CAIRGAGTEAFF
cdr3_nt: TGTGCCATTAGGGGGGCGGGCACTGAAGCTTTCTTT

v_call: TRBV7-9
d_call: TRBD1
j_call: TRBJ2-7
clone_size: .
cdr3_aa: CASSLITGTGGRYEQYF
cdr3_nt: TGTGCCAGCAGCTTAATCACCGGGACAGGGGGCAGGTACGAGCAGTACTTC

v_call: TRBV7-3
d_call: TRBD1
j_call: TRBJ2-1
clone_size: few
cdr3_aa: CASSLGLGTGGEQFF
cdr3_nt: TGTGCCAGCAGCTTAGGTTTGGGGACAGGAGGTGAGCAGTTCTTC

v_call: TRBV25-1
d_call: .
j_call: TRBJ1-1
clone_size: .
cdr3_aa: CASSDSAGNTEAFF
cdr3_nt: TGTGCCAGCAGTGACTCGGCGGGAAACACTGAAGCTTTCTTT

v_call: TRBV6-5
d_call: TRBD2
j_call: TRBJ2-3
clone_size: .
cdr3_aa: CASSPGGPGTQYF
cdr3_nt: TGTGCCAGCAGTCCGGGGGGGCCAGGAACGCAGTATTTT

v_call: TRBV7-2
d_call: .
j_call: TRBJ2-3
clone_size: .
cdr3_aa: CASSYRNTDTQYF
cdr3_nt: TGTGCCAGCAGTTACAGAAACACAGATACGCAGTATTTT

v_call: TRBV7-3
d_call: .
j_call: TRBJ1-4
clone_size: .
cdr3_aa: CASSLRQANGKLFF
cdr3_nt: TGTGCCAGCAGCCTTCGACAGGCTAACGGAAAACTGTTTTTT

v_call: TRBV27
d_call: .
j_call: TRBJ2-2
clone_size: .
cdr3_aa: CASSLGSYGELFF
cdr3_nt: TGTGCCAGCAGTTTGGGGAGTTACGGGGAGCTGTTTTTT

v_call: TRBV6-5
d_call: .
j_call: TRBJ1-6
clone_size: many
cdr3_aa: CASSSGPYNSPLHF
cdr3_nt: TGTGCCAGCAGCAGCGGACCTTATAATTCACCCCTCCACTTT

v_call: TRBV30
d_call: .
j_call: TRBJ2-1
clone_size: .
cdr3_aa: CAWSRPSSYNEQFF
cdr3_nt: TGTGCCTGGTCCCGACCTAGCTCCTACAATGAGCAGTTCTTC

v_call: TRBV6-5
d_call: .
j_call: TRBJ1-3
clone_size: once
cdr3_aa: CASNSGHSSGNTIYF
cdr3_nt: TGTGCCAGCAACTCGGGACACAGCTCTGGAAACACCATATATTTT

v_call: TRBV10-3
d_call: .
j_call: TRBJ1-1
clone_size: .
cdr3_aa: CAIALAANTEAFF
cdr3_nt: TGTGCCATCGCATTGGCTGCGAACACTGAAGCTTTCTTT